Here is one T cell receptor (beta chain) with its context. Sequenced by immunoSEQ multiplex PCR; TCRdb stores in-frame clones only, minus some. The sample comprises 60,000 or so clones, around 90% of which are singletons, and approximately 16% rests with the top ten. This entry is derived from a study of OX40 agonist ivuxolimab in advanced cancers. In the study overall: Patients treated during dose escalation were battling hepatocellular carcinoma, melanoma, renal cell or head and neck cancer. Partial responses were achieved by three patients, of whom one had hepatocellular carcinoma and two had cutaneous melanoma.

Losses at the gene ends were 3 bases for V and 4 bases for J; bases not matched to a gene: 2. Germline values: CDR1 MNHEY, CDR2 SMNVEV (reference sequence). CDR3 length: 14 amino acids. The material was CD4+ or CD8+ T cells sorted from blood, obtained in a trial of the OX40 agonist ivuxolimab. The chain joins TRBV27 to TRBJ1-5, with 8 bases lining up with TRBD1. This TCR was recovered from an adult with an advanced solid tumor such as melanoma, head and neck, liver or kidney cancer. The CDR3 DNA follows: TGTGCCAGCAGTTTCCAGGGGGCGAATCAGCCCCAGCATTTT. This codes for CASSFQGANQPQHF.